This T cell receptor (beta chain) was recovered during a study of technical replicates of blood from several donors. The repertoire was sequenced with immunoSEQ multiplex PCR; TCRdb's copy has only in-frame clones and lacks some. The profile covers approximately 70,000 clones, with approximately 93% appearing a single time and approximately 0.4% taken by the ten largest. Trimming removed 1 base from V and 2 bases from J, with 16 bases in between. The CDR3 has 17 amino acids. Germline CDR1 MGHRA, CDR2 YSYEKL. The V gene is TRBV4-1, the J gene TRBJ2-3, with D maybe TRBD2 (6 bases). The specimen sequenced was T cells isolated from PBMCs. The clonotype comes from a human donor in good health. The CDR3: CASSQVIAALSTDTQYF. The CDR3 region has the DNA TGCGCCAGCAGCCAAGTGATAGCGGCTCTTTCCACAGATACGCAGTATTTT.